These 27 T cell receptor beta chains were all obtained from the same sample, sequenced in a study of regulatory T cells in long-lasting Graves disease. Time point given: newly diagnosed GD, antithyroid drugs for less than 3 months. PBMCs provided the RNA from which the TCR library was made. Relying on iRepertoire HTBI primers and Arm-PCR of CDR3 regions, the team built TCR beta libraries. In TCRdb, the multiplex PCR reads were re-called with MiXCR into one record per CDR3 protein. The sample comprises 200,000 to 250,000 distinct CDR3 sequences, around 20% of which are singletons, and approximately 12% rests with the top ten. In addition, the sample was reused for a study of T cells in Graves' hyperthyroidism and ophthalmopathy.

Specimen: peripheral blood mononuclear cells (PBMCs), collected at new diagnosis, from a patient treated with antithyroid drugs. The source of these receptors is a woman younger than 45 with Graves disease.

This clonotype occurred many times. The DNA of the CDR3 is TGTGCCAGTAGTCAGGGACAGGGTTTCATTGAAGCTTTCTTT. It codes for CASSQGQGFIEAFF. The V and J genes are TRBV19 and TRBJ1-1, with 9 bases matching TRBD1. Germline V gene sequence: CDR1 LNHDA, CDR2 SQIVND (reference sequence). V lost 5 bases, J lost 7 bases, and 8 bases stayed unmatched. The CDR3 extends over 14 amino acids.

This clonotype was seen repeatedly, ten times or more. The chain recombines TRBV28 with TRBJ2-3; 10 bases map to TRBD2. Germline V gives CDR1 MDHEN, CDR2 SYDVKM. The CDR3 has 18 residues. Unmatched junction bases numbered 15, after V lost 6 bases and J lost 3 bases. The CDR3 region is CASSKGASSGGRTDTQYF. DNA of the CDR3: TGTGCCAGCAGCAAGGGGGCCTCTAGCGGGGGAAGAACAGATACGCAGTATTTT.

This clonotype was observed many times. Given a much more abundant clone one base away, this may be a read error. The chain couples TRBV7-8 to TRBJ2-3; TRBD1 might be the D (7 bases). The germline gives CDR1 SGHVS, CDR2 FQNEAQ. Trimming removed 5 bases from V and 0 bases from J, with 15 bases in between. This CDR3 contains 16 residues. CDR3 protein: CASSIQAGGSTDTQYF. DNA for the CDR3: TGTGCCAGCAGCATACAGGCAGGGGGGAGCACAGATACGCAGTATTTT.

A word on this clonotype: One end of the junction varies from germline; a read error may be responsible. The rearrangement uses TRBV5-1 and TRBJ1-1; D remains unclear. CDR1 and CDR2 from the germline V gene are SGHRS and YFSETQ. The CDR3 length is 15 residues. CDR3 loop: CASNNNKPGNIEAFF. The CDR3 bases are TGCGCCAGCAACAATAACAAGCCCGGGAACATTGAAGCTTTCTTT.

This clonotype was observed a handful of times. J is TRBJ2-7 and V is TRBV5-6; D unresolved. Trimming took 0 bases from V and 7 from J, leaving 8 bases between them. The germline CDR1 and CDR2 sequences are SGHDT and YYEEEE. This CDR3 is built from 12 residues. The CDR3 DNA reads as TGTGCCAGCAGCTTGGGGAGTCAAGAGCAGTACTTC. Translation gives CASSLGSQEQYF. The variable domain in full, completed from reference TRBV5-6 and TRBJ2-7, reads DAGVTQSPTHLIKTRGQQVTLRCSPKSGHDTVSWYQQALGQGPQFIFQYYEEEERQRGNFPDRFSGHQFPNYSSELNVNALLLGDSALYLCASSLGSQEQYFGPGTRLTVT.

The rearrangement uses TRBV7-9 and TRBJ1-3; D is undetermined. The V gene lost 8 bases and the J gene lost 0 bases, with 11 bases spanning the gap. CDR1 and CDR2 (germline): SEHNR, FQNEAQ (reference sequence). The length of the CDR3 is 14 residues. The CDR3 DNA reads TGTGCCAGCCTCAGTACCGACTCTGGAAACACCATATATTTT. As protein: CASLSTDSGNTIYF.

This clonotype was counted many times. The gene calls are TRBV27 and TRBJ2-7, with TRBD1 matching over 10 bases. The V gene's germline CDR1 is MNHEY and CDR2 SMNVEV (reference sequence). V gave up 5 bases and J gave up 6 bases; unmatched junction bases: 4. This CDR3 spans 13 amino acids. CDR3 sequence reads: CASSKDRGREQYF. The CDR3, as DNA: TGTGCCAGCAGTAAAGACAGGGGGCGCGAGCAGTACTTC.

This clonotype was detected many times. V usage is TRBV5-1 and J usage is TRBJ2-3; maybe TRBD2 (6 bases). CDR1 is SGHRS, CDR2 YFSETQ, per germline. This CDR3 has 14 amino acids. The V gene lost 3 bases and the J gene lost 4 bases, with 12 bases spanning the gap. As DNA, the CDR3 is TGCGCCAGCAGCTCGTTGGGGGGTCCAGATACGCAGTATTTT. It encodes CASSSLGGPDTQYF.

The V gene is TRBV7-3, the J gene TRBJ2-5; D possibly corresponds to TRBD1 (5 bases). The ends were cut back, 8 bases at V and 7 bases at J, with 17 bases in the middle. Germline CDR1 is SGHTA and CDR2 is FQGTGA. The CDR3 sequence is 13 residues long. CDR3 protein: CASGPGASGTQYF. In nucleotides, the CDR3 is TGTGCCAGCGGTCCTGGGGCGAGTGGGACCCAGTACTTC.

In its sample, this clonotype was seen many times. J is TRBJ1-1 and V is TRBV25-1; 7 bases map to TRBD1. The CDR3 covers 13 residues. V lost 9 bases, J lost 1 base, and 5 bases stayed unmatched. Germline lookup yields CDR1 MGHDK and CDR2 SYGVNS. The CDR3 loop reads CASRDRENTEAFF. CDR3 DNA: TGTGCCAGTAGAGACAGGGAGAACACTGAAGCTTTCTTT.

Regarding this clonotype: A read error is possible here, since a much larger clone lies one base away. The CDR3 end shows no conserved phenylalanine or tryptophan, and so a read error is likely. This chain joins TRBV20-1 and TRBJ2-1; maybe TRBD1 (6 bases). Germline V lookup: CDR1 DFQATT, CDR2 SNEGSKA (reference sequence). The CDR3 sequence is 13 residues long. V was clipped by 6 bases and J by 9 bases, with 18 bases between them. The CDR3 is CSAATTGRGEQFY. For the CDR3, the DNA is TGCAGTGCCGCAACTACAGGGCGAGGTGAGCAGTTCTAC.

In its sample, this clonotype was seen many times. V is TRBV11-2 and J is TRBJ2-7; D is uncertain. Between the trimmed V and J ends, which lost 4 bases and 0 bases, there was a span of 13 bases. The CDR3 runs 15 residues. From germline, CDR1 is SGHAT and CDR2 FQNNGV. CDR3 region: CASSSRTATSYEQYF. CDR3 in DNA: TGTGCCAGCAGCTCAAGGACGGCAACCTCCTACGAGCAGTACTTC.

The genes are TRBV28 and TRBJ1-2; TRBD1 agrees at 9 bases. With 8 bases clipped from V and 6 bases from J, the junction kept 10 bases outside the gene matches. Germline V gene lookup returns CDR1 MDHEN and CDR2 SYDVKM. This CDR3 is 14 amino acids long. Here the CDR3 reads CASQTGGGWHGYTF. DNA of the CDR3: TGTGCCAGCCAAACAGGGGGCGGTTGGCATGGCTACACCTTC.

This clonotype was seen at least ten times. The CDR3 DNA sequence: TGTGCCAGCAGTTCGACAGGGTGGAGAGGAAACACCATATATTTT. Its protein is CASSSTGWRGNTIYF. The rearrangement joins TRBV28 to TRBJ1-3; 7 bases fit TRBD1. V lost 4 bases and J lost 4; bases outside the gene matches: 7. The germline gives CDR1 MDHEN, CDR2 SYDVKM. This CDR3 region has 15 residues.

This clonotype was detected ten times or more. V gene TRBV27 combines with J gene TRBJ1-2, with no clear D. CDR3 size: 14 residues. V lost 6 bases to trimming and J lost 0 bases, with 11 bases between them. Germline V lookup: CDR1 MNHEY, CDR2 SMNVEV (reference sequence). DNA of the CDR3: TGTGCCAGCAGCCCCCGGAGTCCTAACTATGGCTACACCTTC. It yields the protein CASSPRSPNYGYTF.

This clonotype was seen many times. This chain joins TRBV11-1 and TRBJ2-3, with a possible D match to TRBD1 (6 bases). V lost 3 bases to trimming and J lost 0 bases, with 13 bases between them. The CDR3 is 16 amino acids. Germline V gene data show CDR1 as SGHAT and CDR2 as FQDESV (reference sequence). CDR3 DNA: TGTGCCAGCAGCTTTGGACAGTCATTTAGCACAGATACGCAGTATTTT. It encodes CASSFGQSFSTDTQYF.

The J gene is TRBJ1-1, the V gene TRBV12-3 or TRBV12-4, with 9 nucleotides matching TRBD1. The CDR3 sequence is 19 residues long. V lost 2 bases and J lost 0; bases outside the gene matches: 13. In DNA, the CDR3 is TGTGCCAGCAGTTTAATGGACTCACCGGGACAGGGATTGAACACTGAAGCTTTCTTT. This encodes CASSLMDSPGQGLNTEAFF.

Ten or more counts support this clonotype. The V call is TRBV20-1, the J call TRBJ2-5; 8 bases map to TRBD2. J was trimmed by 4 bases and V by 6 bases; bases with no gene match: 10. CDR1 and CDR2 from the germline V gene are DFQATT and SNEGSKA (reference sequence). The CDR3 is made up of 14 amino acids. CDR3 sequence (DNA): TGCAGTGCACTCGCCGGGACTAGTAGAGAGACCCAGTACTTC. This encodes CSALAGTSRETQYF.

As for this clonotype: A read error is the likely source, as a far larger clone sits one nucleotide away. The chain couples TRBV2 to TRBJ2-2; 7 nucleotides align to TRBD1. Per the germline V gene, CDR1 is SNHLY and CDR2 is FYNNEI. With V trimmed by 6 bases and J by 1 base, 2 bases remained unmatched. The CDR3 is 14 amino acids. The CDR3: CASSWDRNTGELFF. The CDR3 DNA reads TGTGCCAGCAGCTGGGACAGGAACACCGGGGAGCTGTTTTTT.

This clonotype was seen ten or more times. The CDR3 DNA reads as TGTGCCAGCAGTTTGGATGCTCGACGGACCGGGGAGCTGTTTTTT. This gives the protein CASSLDARRTGELFF. V usage is TRBV27 and J usage is TRBJ2-2; no definite D call. CDR1 and CDR2 from the germline V gene are MNHEY and SMNVEV (reference sequence). Trimming pared 3 bases from V and 5 bases from J, leaving 13 bases between. This CDR3 has 15 residues.

The V gene is TRBV20-1, the J gene TRBJ2-5, with TRBD2 identical over 9 bases. The CDR3 covers 12 residues. Trimming at V came to 5 bases and at J to 4 bases, leaving 2 bases not matched to a gene. Germline CDR1 is DFQATT and CDR2 is SNEGSKA (reference sequence). The CDR3 here is CSAAGGPETQYF. The DNA for the CDR3 is TGCAGTGCTGCGGGGGGGCCAGAGACCCAGTACTTC.

Turning to this clonotype: A much more abundant neighbour one base away suggests this may be a read error. V is TRBV6-2 or TRBV6-3 and J is TRBJ2-7; D is ambiguous. This CDR3 has 15 amino acids. The ends were cut back, 5 bases at V and 2 bases at J, with 16 bases in the middle. Germline assignment: CDR1 MNHEY and CDR2 SVGEGT. CDR3: CASSTTPPSPYEQYF. CDR3 nucleotides: TGTGCCAGCAGTACTACACCACCGAGCCCCTACGAGCAGTACTTC.

This chain links TRBV2 with TRBJ2-1, with TRBD2 matching over 13 bases. Trimming took 6 bases from V and 4 from J; bases not matched to a gene: 3. This CDR3 spans 15 amino acids. From germline, CDR1 is SNHLY and CDR2 FYNNEI. CDR3 in DNA: TGTGCCAGCAGGGGACTAGCGGGAAGATACAATGAGCAGTTCTTC. Protein product: CASRGLAGRYNEQFF.

The V gene is TRBV27, the J gene TRBJ1-1; D gene uncertain. The V gene lost 0 bases and the J gene lost 6 bases, with 5 bases spanning the gap. Looked up from germline, CDR1 is MNHEY and CDR2 is SMNVEV (reference sequence). The CDR3 length is 12 residues. The CDR3 sequence: CASSLSAAEAFF. The CDR3 bases are TGTGCCAGCAGTTTATCGGCCGCTGAAGCTTTCTTT.

Note on this clonotype: This could be a read error, since a much larger clone is one nucleotide away. The V and J genes are TRBV5-1 and TRBJ1-3; D not certain. In germline, CDR1 is SGHRS, CDR2 YFSETQ. The CDR3 contains 15 residues. V lost 5 bases, J lost 0 bases, and 12 bases lay in between. The CDR3 spells CASRVTEGSGNTIYF. The CDR3 coding sequence is TGCGCCAGCAGAGTCACAGAGGGCTCTGGAAACACCATATATTTT. The variable domain in full, completed from reference TRBV5-1 and TRBJ1-3, reads KAGVTQTPRYLIKTRGQQVTLSCSPISGHRSVSWYQQTPGQGLQFLFEYFSETQRNKGNFPGRFSGRQFSNSRSEMNVSTLELGDSALYLCASRVTEGSGNTIYFGEGSWLTVV.

The chain is built from TRBV25-1 and TRBJ2-1, with 9 bases that match TRBD2. The germline V gene encodes CDR1 MGHDK and CDR2 SYGVNS. The V gene end was trimmed by 3 bases and the J gene end by 2 bases; junction bases not matched to a gene: 11. The CDR3 runs to 18 residues. CDR3 DNA sequence: TGTGCCAGCAGTGATTCCAGATTAGCGGGAGACCCCTACAATGAGCAGTTCTTC. Amino acid sequence: CASSDSRLAGDPYNEQFF. Using reference TRBV25-1 and TRBJ2-1 for the parts outside the CDR3, the full variable domain is EADIYQTPRYLVIGTGKKITLECSQTMGHDKMYWYQQDPGMELHLIHYSYGVNSTEKGDLSSESTVSRIRTEHFPLTLESARPSHTSQYLCASSDSRLAGDPYNEQFFGPGTRLTVL.

This clonotype came up many times. V and J are TRBV19 and TRBJ1-2; 10 positions agree with TRBD1. Germline V gene lookup returns CDR1 LNHDA and CDR2 SQIVND (reference sequence). Germline trimming cut 5 bases from V and 6 bases from J; bases unmatched to any gene: 12. The CDR3 runs to 16 residues. This chain's CDR3 is CASSLTTGTGVDGYTF. The CDR3, as DNA: TGTGCCAGTAGTCTCACGACCGGGACAGGGGTTGATGGCTACACCTTC.